The 27 T cell receptor beta chains presented below share a single source sample, sequenced in a study of beta chain features in type 1 diabetes. Expressed TCRB transcripts were sequenced after all isolated RNA was converted to cDNA. Profiling relied on immunoSEQ multiplex PCR, and the TCRdb table lists in-frame clones only, not all of them. The repertoire includes 350,000 to 400,000 clones, approximately 16% of them detected once, and 0.019% sits in the top ten. Sequencing used naive CD4+ T cells from blood. These receptors originate from a young woman in good health.

DNA for the CDR3: TGTGCCAGCAGCGTAGAAGCGGGAGTAACAACCGGGGAGCTGTTTTTT. Its protein is CASSVEAGVTTGELFF. The J gene is TRBJ2-2, the V gene TRBV9; 8 positions agree with TRBD2. Per the germline V gene, CDR1 is SGDLS and CDR2 is YYNGEE. Trimming removed 0 bases from V and 5 bases from J; junction bases left unmatched: 6. The CDR3 runs to 16 residues.

The chain uses TRBV2 and TRBJ1-4; tentative D call: TRBD1 (6 bases). V lost 5 bases to trimming and J lost 8 bases, with 21 bases between them. The germline V gene has CDR1 SNHLY and CDR2 FYNNEI. This CDR3 spans 16 amino acids. The CDR3 is CASSPFVGAFIEKLFF. For the CDR3, the DNA is TGTGCCAGCAGTCCTTTTGTGGGGGCTTTCATCGAAAAACTGTTTTTT.

The V gene is TRBV7-2, the J gene TRBJ2-4; 9 positions agree with TRBD2. V gave up 4 bases and J gave up 8 bases; unmatched junction bases: 9. Germline V lookup: CDR1 SGHTA, CDR2 FQGNSA. This CDR3 spans 15 amino acids. The CDR3 sequence is CASSSLVAGEDIQYF. The CDR3, as DNA: TGTGCCAGCAGCTCTCTCGTAGCGGGAGAGGACATTCAGTACTTC.

The chain carries TRBV19 and TRBJ2-1; TRBD2 aligns across 7 bases. The junction had 4 bases not matched to a gene; V was cut back by 8 bases and J by 0 bases. CDR1 and CDR2 (germline): LNHDA, SQIVND (reference sequence). This CDR3 contains 14 residues. CDR3 region: CASQSGISYNEQFF. CDR3 in DNA: TGTGCCAGTCAGAGCGGGATCTCCTACAATGAGCAGTTCTTC.

Only a few counts were recorded for this clone. This chain joins TRBV19 and TRBJ2-7, with unresolved D. Trimming shortened V by 10 bases and J by 0 bases, and 13 bases separated the two germline ends. The CDR3 runs 13 residues. CDR1 is LNHDA and CDR2 is SQIVND in the germline V gene (reference sequence). CDR3 nucleotide sequence: TGTGCCACCGAGTCAGCGAGCTCCTACGAGCAGTACTTC. Encoded protein: CATESASSYEQYF.

V usage is TRBV30 and J usage is TRBJ1-2; possible D gene TRBD1, 6 bases. The CDR3 runs 14 residues. With 1 base removed from V and 2 bases from J, the gap between germline ends came to 11 bases. Germline V gives CDR1 GTSNPN, CDR2 SVGIG (reference sequence). CDR3 sequence: CAWSGTALNYGYTF. DNA of the CDR3: TGTGCCTGGAGTGGGACAGCCTTAAACTATGGCTACACCTTC.

The chain has TRBV7-2 and TRBJ2-7; the match to TRBD2 covers 10 bases. Germline values: CDR1 SGHTA, CDR2 FQGNSA. This CDR3 is built from 15 residues. The V gene end was trimmed by 5 bases and the J gene end by 5 bases; junction bases not matched to a gene: 9. The CDR3 DNA is TGTGCCAGCAGCCCTTGGAGCGGGAGGGCCAACGAGCAGTACTTC. It translates to CASSPWSGRANEQYF.

The chain joins TRBV20-1 to TRBJ2-7, with 7 bases matching TRBD1. This CDR3 is 8 amino acids long. Germline-derived CDR1 and CDR2 are DFQATT and SNEGSKA (reference sequence). Here the CDR3 reads CSARQGLV. The CDR3, as DNA: TGCAGTGCCCGACAGGGTTTGGTC.

This clone was observed a handful of times. The chain recombines TRBV11-2 with TRBJ1-2; D gene unclear. The CDR3 totals 13 residues. Trimming stripped 0 bases from V and 1 base from J, with 3 bases between. Looked up from germline, CDR1 is SGHAT and CDR2 is FQNNGV. CDR3 DNA sequence: TGTGCCAGCAGCTTAGACGTTAACTATGGCTACACCTTC. Residues: CASSLDVNYGYTF.

V usage is TRBV28 and J usage is TRBJ2-6; TRBD1 agrees at 9 bases. This CDR3 comprises 18 residues. The V and J ends lost 6 bases and 1 base, in that order; junction bases with no gene match: 10. In germline, CDR1 is MDHEN, CDR2 SYDVKM. The CDR3, as DNA: TGTGCCAGCAGCAGGACAGGGGCCGGGAGGTCTGGGGCCAACGTCCTGACTTTC. Translated, it gives CASSRTGAGRSGANVLTF.

V is TRBV14 and J is TRBJ2-2, with D possibly being TRBD1 (5 bases). Germline lookup yields CDR1 SGHDN and CDR2 FVKESK. The CDR3 is 16 residues long. Trimming took 4 bases from V and 0 from J, leaving 12 bases between them. The CDR3 nucleotides are TGTGCCAGCAGCCGCCGACAGACCGCGAACACCGGGGAGCTGTTTTTT. Its translation: CASSRRQTANTGELFF. Filled out from reference TRBV14 and TRBJ2-2, the complete variable domain reads EAGVTQFPSHSVIEKGQTVTLRCDPISGHDNLYWYRRVMGKEIKFLLHFVKESKQDESGMPNNRFLAERTGGTYSTLKVQPAELEDSGVYFCASSRRQTANTGELFFGEGSRLTVL.

This clone was seen only a few times. The J gene is TRBJ2-1, the V gene TRBV29-1; D is ambiguous. Trimming left V 4 bases short and J 2 bases short, with 6 bases between. Germline V gives CDR1 SQVTM, CDR2 ANQGSEA. This CDR3 spans 12 amino acids. CDR3 nucleotides: TGCAGCGTTGGCGGCACCTACAATGAGCAGTTCTTC. This sequence encodes CSVGGTYNEQFF.

CDR3 amino acids: CASRPQGRASEQYF. In DNA form, the CDR3 reads TGTGCCAGTAGACCCCAGGGGCGCGCGAGCGAGCAGTACTTC. The chain uses TRBV19 and TRBJ2-7; possibly TRBD1 for D (6 bases). Per the germline V gene, CDR1 is LNHDA and CDR2 is SQIVND (reference sequence). V lost 6 bases and J 6 bases, leaving 18 bases between the germline ends. The CDR3 length is 14 residues.

The chain uses TRBV5-1 and TRBJ2-1; D not resolved. V lost 1 base and J 10 bases, leaving 15 bases between the germline ends. In germline, CDR1 is SGHRS, CDR2 YFSETQ. This CDR3 has 14 residues. The CDR3, as DNA: TGCGCCAGCAGCTTGACGGCCAGGCAGTTAGAGCAGTTCTTC. Translating gives CASSLTARQLEQFF.

The rearrangement joins TRBV15 to TRBJ2-2; D is unresolved. V was pared by 4 bases and J by 3 bases, with 3 bases between. The CDR3 runs to 12 residues. Germline assignment: CDR1 LNHNV and CDR2 YYDKDF (reference sequence). In nucleotides, the CDR3 is TGTGCCACCAGCACTTACACCGGGGAGCTGTTTTTT. It yields the protein CATSTYTGELFF. The full variable domain, completed using reference TRBV15 and TRBJ2-2, is DAMVIQNPRYQVTQFGKPVTLSCSQTLNHNVMYWYQQKSSQAPKLLFHYYDKDFNNEADTPDNFQSRRPNTSFCFLDIRSPGLGDTAMYLCATSTYTGELFFGEGSRLTVL.

This clone was seen more than once but under ten times. This sequence joins TRBV29-1 and TRBJ2-1; maybe TRBD1 (6 bases). In germline, CDR1 is SQVTM, CDR2 ANQGSEA. Trimming cost V 6 bases and J 8 bases, with 17 bases left between them. The CDR3 totals 13 residues. CDR3: CSVVGAGEHEQFF. CDR3 in DNA: TGCAGCGTAGTAGGGGCAGGGGAGCATGAGCAGTTCTTC.

This chain uses TRBV9 with TRBJ1-5, with D tentatively TRBD1 (5 bases). CDR3 length: 16 amino acids. Trimming removed 2 bases from V and 8 bases from J, with 20 bases in between. Looked up from germline, CDR1 is SGDLS and CDR2 is YYNGEE. CDR3 loop: CASSVRGIGEGEPQHF. The CDR3 DNA reads TGTGCCAGCAGCGTTAGGGGAATTGGGGAAGGGGAGCCCCAGCATTTT.

This clone has a handful of counts. V is TRBV30 and J is TRBJ1-4; the match to TRBD1 covers 10 bases. From germline, CDR1 is GTSNPN and CDR2 SVGIG (reference sequence). Trimming removed 5 bases from V and 3 bases from J; junction bases left unmatched: 12. There are 17 residues in the CDR3. The CDR3: CAWQKTGTGEPNEKLFF. The DNA of the CDR3 is TGTGCCTGGCAAAAAACCGGGACAGGGGAACCTAATGAAAAACTGTTTTTT.

This clone turned up a few times. The V call is TRBV2, the J call TRBJ2-1; D gene ambiguous. From germline, CDR1 is SNHLY and CDR2 FYNNEI. Deletions cut 4 bases from V and 8 bases from J, with 12 bases between. The CDR3 runs to 13 residues. The CDR3 DNA reads as TGTGCCAGCAGTGCTACTACCTGGGATGAGCAGTTCTTC. Encoded protein: CASSATTWDEQFF.

V is TRBV28 and J is TRBJ2-7; maybe TRBD1 (6 bases). The CDR3 length is 14 residues. V was cut by 3 bases and J by 3 bases, with 12 bases left in between. Germline V gene lookup returns CDR1 MDHEN and CDR2 SYDVKM. CDR3 in amino acids: CASSFPRDNYEQYF. In DNA, the CDR3 is TGTGCCAGCAGTTTCCCCCGGGACAACTACGAGCAGTACTTC. Full variable domain (missing parts from reference TRBV28 and TRBJ2-7): DVKVTQSSRYLVKRTGEKVFLECVQDMDHENMFWYRQDPGLGLRLIYFSYDVKMKEKGDIPEGYSVSREKKERFSLILESASTNQTSMYLCASSFPRDNYEQYFGPGTRLTVT.

This chain uses TRBV11-3 with TRBJ2-1; 7 bases line up with TRBD2. This CDR3 comprises 13 residues. Germline loops: CDR1 SGHNT, CDR2 YENEEA. The ends lost 0 bases at V and 8 bases at J; junction bases unmatched: 1. CDR3 DNA sequence: TGTGCCAGCAGCTTAGAAGCGGGGCATGAGCAGTTCTTC. Translated, it gives CASSLEAGHEQFF.

This clone showed up just a few times. This rearrangement joins TRBV18 to TRBJ2-5, with 14 positions matching TRBD2. The CDR3 spans 17 residues. Unmatched junction bases numbered 10, after V lost 5 bases and J lost 5 bases. In germline, CDR1 is KGHSH, CDR2 LQKENI. The CDR3 region has the DNA TGTGCCAGCTCAAATCGACTAGCGGGAGGGCCGGAGGAGACCCAGTACTTC. It encodes CASSNRLAGGPEETQYF.

This clone has only a few counts. V usage is TRBV25-1 and J usage is TRBJ2-5, with no clear D. Germline-derived CDR1 and CDR2 are MGHDK and SYGVNS. V was pared by 10 bases and J by 5 bases, with 17 bases between. The CDR3 length is 13 residues. Written as DNA, the CDR3 is TGTGCCACCGCTGGGTGGAACGGGGAGACCCAGTACTTC. This gives the protein CATAGWNGETQYF.

This clone turned up a few times. The chain is built from TRBV9 and TRBJ2-1; 9 bases agree with TRBD1. Germline CDR1 is SGDLS and CDR2 is YYNGEE. The ends lost 2 bases at V and 7 bases at J; junction bases unmatched: 7. This CDR3 has 15 amino acids. This CDR3 reads CASSVTGTGSNEQFF. The CDR3 DNA follows: TGTGCCAGCAGCGTGACCGGGACAGGGTCGAATGAGCAGTTCTTC.

This clone was seen only a few times. The chain couples TRBV9 to TRBJ1-2; TRBD1 matches at 8 bases. The CDR3 is 15 residues long. Germline lookup yields CDR1 SGDLS and CDR2 YYNGEE. V dropped 3 bases and J dropped 8; count of bases not matched to a gene: 12. The CDR3 region is CASSETDRGSGGYTF. The DNA of the CDR3 is TGTGCCAGCAGCGAAACAGACAGGGGCAGTGGAGGCTACACCTTC.

The rearrangement links TRBV10-3 to TRBJ1-2, with 7 bases fitting TRBD1. CDR3 length equals 14 residues. V lost 2 bases, J lost 5 bases, and 5 bases stayed unmatched. CDR1 and CDR2 (germline): ENHRY, SYGVKD. This CDR3 is CAISEQGEGYGYTF. DNA for the CDR3: TGTGCCATCAGTGAGCAGGGGGAAGGATATGGCTACACCTTC.

This chain links TRBV11-2 with TRBJ1-1; 11 bases are a match to TRBD1. Germline V lookup: CDR1 SGHAT, CDR2 FQNNGV. This CDR3 contains 13 residues. V trimming: 5 bases; J trimming: 6 bases; junction bases outside the gene matches: 2. CDR3 sequence (DNA): TGTGCCAGCAGCGGACAGGGGGCTGCTGAAGCTTTCTTT. Protein product: CASSGQGAAEAFF.